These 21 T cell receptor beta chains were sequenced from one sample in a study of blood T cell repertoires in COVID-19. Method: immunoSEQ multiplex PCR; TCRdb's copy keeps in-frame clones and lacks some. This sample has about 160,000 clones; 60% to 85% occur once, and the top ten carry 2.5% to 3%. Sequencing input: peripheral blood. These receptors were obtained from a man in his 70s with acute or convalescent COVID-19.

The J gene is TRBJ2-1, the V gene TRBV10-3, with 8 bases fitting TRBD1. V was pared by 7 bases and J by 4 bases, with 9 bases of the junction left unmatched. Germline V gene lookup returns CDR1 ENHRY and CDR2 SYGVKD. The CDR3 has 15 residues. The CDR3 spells CAINNGQGAYNEQFF. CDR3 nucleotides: TGTGCCATCAATAACGGTCAGGGGGCTTACAATGAGCAGTTCTTC.

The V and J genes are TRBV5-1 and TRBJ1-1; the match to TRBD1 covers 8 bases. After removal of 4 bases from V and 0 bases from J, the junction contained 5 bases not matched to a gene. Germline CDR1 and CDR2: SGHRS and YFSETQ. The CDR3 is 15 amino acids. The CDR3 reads CASSPQGVLNTEAFF. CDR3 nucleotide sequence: TGCGCCAGCAGCCCACAGGGGGTGCTGAACACTGAAGCTTTCTTT.

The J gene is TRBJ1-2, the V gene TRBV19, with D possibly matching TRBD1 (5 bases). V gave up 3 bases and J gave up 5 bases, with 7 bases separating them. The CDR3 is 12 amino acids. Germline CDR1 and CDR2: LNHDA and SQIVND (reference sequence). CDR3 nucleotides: TGTGCCAGTAGTATGCCAGGGTATGGCTACACCTTC. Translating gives CASSMPGYGYTF. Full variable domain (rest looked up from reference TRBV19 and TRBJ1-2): DGGITQSPKYLFRKEGQNVTLSCEQNLNHDAMYWYRQDPGQGLRLIYYSQIVNDFQKGDIAEGYSVSREKKESFPLTVTSAQKNPTAFYLCASSMPGYGYTFGSGTRLTVV.

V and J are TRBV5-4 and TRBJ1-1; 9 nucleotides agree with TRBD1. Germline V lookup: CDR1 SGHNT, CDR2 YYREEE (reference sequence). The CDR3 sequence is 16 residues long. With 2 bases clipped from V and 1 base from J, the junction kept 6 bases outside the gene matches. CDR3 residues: CASSFLAGQGNTEAFF. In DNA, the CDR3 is TGTGCCAGCAGCTTCCTTGCGGGACAGGGGAACACTGAAGCTTTCTTT.

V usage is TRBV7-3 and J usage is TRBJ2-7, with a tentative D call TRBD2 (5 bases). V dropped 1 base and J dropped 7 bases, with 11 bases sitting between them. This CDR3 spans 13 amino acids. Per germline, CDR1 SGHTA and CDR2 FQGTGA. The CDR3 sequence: CASSLRMTGEQYF. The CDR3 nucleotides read TGTGCCAGCAGCTTAAGAATGACGGGAGAGCAGTACTTC. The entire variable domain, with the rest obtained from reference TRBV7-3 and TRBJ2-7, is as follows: GAGVSQTPSNKVTEKGKYVELRCDPISGHTALYWYRQSLGQGPEFLIYFQGTGAADDSGLPNDRFFAVRPEGSVSTLKIQRTERGDSAVYLCASSLRMTGEQYFGPGTRLTVT.

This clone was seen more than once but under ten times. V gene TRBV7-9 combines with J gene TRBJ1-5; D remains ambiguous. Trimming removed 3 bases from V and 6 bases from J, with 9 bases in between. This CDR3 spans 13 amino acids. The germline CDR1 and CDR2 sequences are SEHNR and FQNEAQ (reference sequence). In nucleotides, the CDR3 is TGTGCCAGCAGCTTCGCGGCAACTCAGCCCCAGCATTTT. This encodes CASSFAATQPQHF.

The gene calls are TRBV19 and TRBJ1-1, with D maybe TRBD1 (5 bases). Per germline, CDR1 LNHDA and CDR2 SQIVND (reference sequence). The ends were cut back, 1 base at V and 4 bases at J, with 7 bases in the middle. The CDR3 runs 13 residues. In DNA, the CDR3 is TGTGCCAGTAGTATAGGGGGGGGCACTGAAGCTTTCTTT. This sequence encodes CASSIGGGTEAFF.

CDR3 nucleotides: TGTGCCATCATTGGGCCTAGCGTTGAGCAGTTCTTC. The encoded protein is CAIIGPSVEQFF. The chain joins TRBV10-3 to TRBJ2-1; D might be TRBD2 (6 bases). CDR1 is ENHRY, CDR2 SYGVKD, per germline. There are 12 residues in the CDR3. The ends were cut back, 7 bases at V and 9 bases at J, with 13 bases in the middle.

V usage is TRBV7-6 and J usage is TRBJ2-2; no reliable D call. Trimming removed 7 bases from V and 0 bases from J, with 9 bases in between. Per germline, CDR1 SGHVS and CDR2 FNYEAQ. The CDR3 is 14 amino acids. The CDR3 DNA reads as TGTGCCAGCATGCTTACAGCGAACACCGGGGAGCTGTTTTTT. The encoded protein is CASMLTANTGELFF.

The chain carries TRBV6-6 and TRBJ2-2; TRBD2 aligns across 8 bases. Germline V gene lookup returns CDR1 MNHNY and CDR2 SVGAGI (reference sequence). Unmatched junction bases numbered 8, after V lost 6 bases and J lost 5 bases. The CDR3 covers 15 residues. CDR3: CASRTAGVLTGELFF. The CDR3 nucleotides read TGTGCCAGCAGAACAGCGGGAGTTTTAACCGGGGAGCTGTTTTTT.

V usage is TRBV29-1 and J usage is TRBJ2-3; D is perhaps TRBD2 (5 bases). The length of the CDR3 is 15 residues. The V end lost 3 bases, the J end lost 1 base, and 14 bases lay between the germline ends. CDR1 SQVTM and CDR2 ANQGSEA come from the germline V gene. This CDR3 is CSVDSLSGGTDTQYF. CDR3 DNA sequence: TGCAGCGTTGATTCCCTCTCCGGGGGCACAGATACGCAGTATTTT.

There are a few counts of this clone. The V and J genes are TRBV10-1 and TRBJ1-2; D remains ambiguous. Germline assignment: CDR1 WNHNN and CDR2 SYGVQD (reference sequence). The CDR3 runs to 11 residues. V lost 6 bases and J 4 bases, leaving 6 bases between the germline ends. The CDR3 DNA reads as TGCGCCAGCAGCGGAGGCTATGGCTACACCTTC. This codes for CASSGGYGYTF.

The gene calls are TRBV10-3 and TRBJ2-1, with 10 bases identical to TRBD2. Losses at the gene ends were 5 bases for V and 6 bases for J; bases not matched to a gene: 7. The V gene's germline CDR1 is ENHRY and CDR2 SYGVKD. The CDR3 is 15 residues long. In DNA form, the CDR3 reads TGTGCCATCAGTCACCCTACTAGCGGGGTCAATGAGCAGTTCTTC. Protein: CAISHPTSGVNEQFF.

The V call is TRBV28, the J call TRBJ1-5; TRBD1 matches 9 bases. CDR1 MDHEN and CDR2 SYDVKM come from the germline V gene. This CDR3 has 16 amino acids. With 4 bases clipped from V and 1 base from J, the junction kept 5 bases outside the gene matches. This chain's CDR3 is CASSSLGQGSNQPQHF. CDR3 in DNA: TGTGCCAGCAGTTCCCTGGGACAGGGAAGCAATCAGCCCCAGCATTTT.

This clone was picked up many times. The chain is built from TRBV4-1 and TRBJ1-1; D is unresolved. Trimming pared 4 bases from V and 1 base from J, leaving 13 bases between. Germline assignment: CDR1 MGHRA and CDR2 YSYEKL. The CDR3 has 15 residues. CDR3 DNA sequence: TGCGCCAGCAGCCCCGACCTGGGCAGGAACACTGAAGCTTTCTTT. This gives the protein CASSPDLGRNTEAFF.

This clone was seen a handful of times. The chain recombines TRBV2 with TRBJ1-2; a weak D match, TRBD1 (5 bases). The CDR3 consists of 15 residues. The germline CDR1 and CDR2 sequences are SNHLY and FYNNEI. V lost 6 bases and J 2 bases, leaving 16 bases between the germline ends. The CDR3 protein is CASSNRTFGNYGYTF. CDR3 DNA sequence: TGTGCCAGCAGCAACAGGACATTCGGCAACTATGGCTACACCTTC.

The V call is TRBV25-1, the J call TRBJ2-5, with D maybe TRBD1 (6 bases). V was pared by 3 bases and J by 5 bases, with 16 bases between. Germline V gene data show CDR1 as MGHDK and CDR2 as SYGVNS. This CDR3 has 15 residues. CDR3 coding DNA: TGTGCCAGCAGTGAGGGGGCAGGGTGGGAGGAGACCCAGTACTTC. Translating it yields CASSEGAGWEETQYF.

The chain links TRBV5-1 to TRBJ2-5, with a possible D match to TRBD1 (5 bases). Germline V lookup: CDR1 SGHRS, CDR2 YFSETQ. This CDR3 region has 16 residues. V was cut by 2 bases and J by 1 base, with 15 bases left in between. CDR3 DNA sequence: TGCGCCAGCAGCTTAGTTGGGGCTGGAACCCAAGAGACCCAGTACTTC. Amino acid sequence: CASSLVGAGTQETQYF. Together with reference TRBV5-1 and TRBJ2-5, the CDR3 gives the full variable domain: KAGVTQTPRYLIKTRGQQVTLSCSPISGHRSVSWYQQTPGQGLQFLFEYFSETQRNKGNFPGRFSGRQFSNSRSEMNVSTLELGDSALYLCASSLVGAGTQETQYFGPGTRLLVL.

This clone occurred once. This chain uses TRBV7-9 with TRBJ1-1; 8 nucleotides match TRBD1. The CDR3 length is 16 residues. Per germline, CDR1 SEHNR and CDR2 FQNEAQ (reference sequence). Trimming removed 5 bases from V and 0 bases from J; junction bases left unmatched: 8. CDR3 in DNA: TGTGCCAGCAGCCTAGACAGGGGTCCAATGAACACTGAAGCTTTCTTT. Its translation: CASSLDRGPMNTEAFF.

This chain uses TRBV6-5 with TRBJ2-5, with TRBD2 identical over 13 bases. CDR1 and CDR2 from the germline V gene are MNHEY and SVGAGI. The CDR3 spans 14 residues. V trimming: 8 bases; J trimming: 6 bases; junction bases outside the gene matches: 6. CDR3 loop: CASQLAGGPKTQYF. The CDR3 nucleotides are TGTGCCAGCCAACTAGCGGGGGGGCCAAAGACCCAGTACTTC.

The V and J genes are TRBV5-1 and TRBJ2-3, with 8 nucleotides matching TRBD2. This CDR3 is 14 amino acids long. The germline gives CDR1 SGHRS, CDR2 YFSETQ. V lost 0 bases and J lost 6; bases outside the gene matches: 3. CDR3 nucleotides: TGCGCCAGCAGCTTGGGGACTAGCAGGGATACGCAGTATTTT. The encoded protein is CASSLGTSRDTQYF.